This section outlines one T cell receptor (beta chain) sequence together with its context. Profiled with immunoSEQ multiplex PCR; TCRdb holds only in-frame clones, not every one. This sample has more than 60,000 clones, with approximately 87% found just once. The sample originates from a study of radiation and T cells in renal cell carcinoma. The germline V gene encodes CDR1 LNHNV and CDR2 YYDKDF (reference sequence). The CDR3 length is 15 residues. The V and J ends lost 2 bases and 4 bases, in that order; junction bases with no gene match: 2. The time point here: blood 4 weeks post-SBRT, at nephrectomy. Regarding treatment: 15 Gy SBRT to primary tumor, nephrectomy 4 weeks later.

The specimen comprised blood, sampled from a patient whose treatment included radiotherapy and nephrectomy. This receptor was obtained from an older woman with renal cell carcinoma. V is TRBV15 and J is TRBJ2-5; 12 nucleotides align to TRBD1. The CDR3 is CATSRRDRGRETQYF. CDR3 coding DNA: TGTGCCACCAGCAGACGGGACAGGGGGCGAGAGACCCAGTACTTC.